This T cell receptor beta chain was observed in a study of T cells in narcolepsy. CDR3 length equals 12 residues. Deletions cut 6 bases from V and 8 bases from J, with 13 bases between. CDR1 is MNHEY, CDR2 SVGAGI, per germline. The method was immunoSEQ multiplex PCR; TCRdb's version includes in-frame clones alone and lacks a portion of them. In the table there are 32,000 or so clones, around 77% of which are singletons. The receptor's source is a human donor in good health. The chain uses TRBV6-5 and TRBJ1-2; D is ambiguous. Source material: memory (CD45RA-) CD4+ T cells from blood. In DNA form, the CDR3 reads TGTGCCAGCAGGGGAGACCCGGAAGGCTACACCTTC. This gives the protein CASRGDPEGYTF.